The clone carrying this TCR beta chain was counted ten times or more. TCR cDNA molecules were tagged individually, and each one carried a unique molecular identifier. TCRdb reanalysed the 5' RACE reads using MiXCR and keeps one entry per CDR3 protein. The sample lists under 20,000 distinct CDR3 sequences; about a tenth were seen once. The entry originates in a study of spatial heterogeneity in lung cancer. Looking at the study overall: The donors comprised about 70 untreated early-stage non-small cell lung cancer patients.

Time point here: blood at routine non-recurrence follow-up after resection. The receptor's source is a female donor with early-stage non-small cell lung cancer. Sample: PBMCs, taken at follow-up.

CDR3 sequence reads: CASSSAVNSNQPQHF. The CDR3 DNA is TGTGCCAGCAGCTCAGCAGTCAATAGCAATCAGCCCCAGCATTTT. J is TRBJ1-5 and V is TRBV7-2; D unresolved. This CDR3 is 15 amino acids long. The germline CDR1 and CDR2 sequences are SGHTA and FQGNSA. Trimming left V 4 bases short and J 0 bases short, with 10 bases between.